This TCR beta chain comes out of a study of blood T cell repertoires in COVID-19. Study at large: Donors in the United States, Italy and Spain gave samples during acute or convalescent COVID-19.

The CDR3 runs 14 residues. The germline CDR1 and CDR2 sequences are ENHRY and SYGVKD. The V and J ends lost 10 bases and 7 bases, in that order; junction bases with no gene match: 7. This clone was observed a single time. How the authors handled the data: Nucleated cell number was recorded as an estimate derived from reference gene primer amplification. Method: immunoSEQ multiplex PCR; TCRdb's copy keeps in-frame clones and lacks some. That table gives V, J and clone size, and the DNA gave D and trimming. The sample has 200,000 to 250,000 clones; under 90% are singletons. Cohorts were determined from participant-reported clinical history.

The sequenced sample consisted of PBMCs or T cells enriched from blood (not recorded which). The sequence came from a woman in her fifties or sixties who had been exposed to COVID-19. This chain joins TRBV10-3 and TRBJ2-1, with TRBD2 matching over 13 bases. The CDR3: CATLPGLAGNEQFF. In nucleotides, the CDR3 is TGTGCCACACTTCCGGGACTAGCGGGAAATGAGCAGTTCTTC.